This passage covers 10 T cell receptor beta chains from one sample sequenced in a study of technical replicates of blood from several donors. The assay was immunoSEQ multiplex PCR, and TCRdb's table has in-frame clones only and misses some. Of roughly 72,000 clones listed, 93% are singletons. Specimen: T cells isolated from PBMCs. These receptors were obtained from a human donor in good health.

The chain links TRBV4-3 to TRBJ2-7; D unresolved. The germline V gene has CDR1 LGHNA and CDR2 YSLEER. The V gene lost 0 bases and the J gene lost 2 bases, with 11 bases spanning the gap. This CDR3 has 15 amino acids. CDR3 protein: CASSQERSFPYEQYF. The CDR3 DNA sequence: TGCGCCAGCAGCCAAGAACGCAGTTTCCCCTACGAGCAGTACTTC.

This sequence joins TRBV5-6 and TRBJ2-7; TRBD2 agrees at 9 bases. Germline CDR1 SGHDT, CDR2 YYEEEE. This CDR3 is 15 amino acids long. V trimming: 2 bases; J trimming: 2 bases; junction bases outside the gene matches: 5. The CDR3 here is CASSFLAGPTYEQYF. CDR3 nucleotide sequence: TGTGCCAGCAGCTTCCTAGCGGGACCCACCTACGAGCAGTACTTC.

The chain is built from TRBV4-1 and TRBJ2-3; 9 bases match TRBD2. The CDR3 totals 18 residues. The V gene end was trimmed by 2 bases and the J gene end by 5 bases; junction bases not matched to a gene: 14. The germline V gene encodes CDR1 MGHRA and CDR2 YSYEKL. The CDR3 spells CASSQWEREASGEDTQYF. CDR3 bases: TGCGCCAGCAGCCAATGGGAGCGGGAGGCCTCCGGAGAAGATACGCAGTATTTT.

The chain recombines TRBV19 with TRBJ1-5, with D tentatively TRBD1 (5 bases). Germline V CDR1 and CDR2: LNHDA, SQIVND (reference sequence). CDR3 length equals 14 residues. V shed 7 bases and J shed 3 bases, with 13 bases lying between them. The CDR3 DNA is TGTGCCAGTACCGGCGGACACTACAATCAGCCCCAGCATTTT. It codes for CASTGGHYNQPQHF.

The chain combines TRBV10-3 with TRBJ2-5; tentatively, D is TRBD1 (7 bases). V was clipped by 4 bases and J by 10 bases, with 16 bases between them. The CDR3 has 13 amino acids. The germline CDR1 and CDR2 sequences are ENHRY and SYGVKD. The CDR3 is CAISGGTAEVQYF. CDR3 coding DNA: TGTGCCATCAGTGGCGGGACAGCGGAGGTCCAGTACTTC.

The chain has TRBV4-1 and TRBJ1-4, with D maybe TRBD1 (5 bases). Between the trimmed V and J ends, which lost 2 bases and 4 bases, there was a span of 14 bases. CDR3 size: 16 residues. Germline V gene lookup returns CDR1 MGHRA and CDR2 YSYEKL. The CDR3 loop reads CASSQKARAYNEKLFF. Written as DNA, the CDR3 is TGCGCCAGCAGCCAAAAAGCCAGGGCCTATAATGAAAAACTGTTTTTT.

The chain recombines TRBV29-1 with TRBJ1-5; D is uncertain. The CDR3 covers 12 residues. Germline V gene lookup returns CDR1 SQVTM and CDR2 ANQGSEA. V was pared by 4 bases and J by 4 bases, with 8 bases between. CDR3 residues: CSVGEPNQPQHF. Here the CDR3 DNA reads TGCAGCGTTGGGGAGCCTAATCAGCCCCAGCATTTT.

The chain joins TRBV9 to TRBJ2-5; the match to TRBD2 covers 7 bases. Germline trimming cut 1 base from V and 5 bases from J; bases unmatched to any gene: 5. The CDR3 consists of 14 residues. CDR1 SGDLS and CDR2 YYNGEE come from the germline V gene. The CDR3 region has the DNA TGTGCCAGCAGCGTATACGGGGGGAGGGAGACCCAGTACTTC. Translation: CASSVYGGRETQYF. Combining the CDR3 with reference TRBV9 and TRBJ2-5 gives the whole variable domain DSGVTQTPKHLITATGQRVTLRCSPRSGDLSVYWYQQSLDQGLQFLIQYYNGEERAKGNILERFSAQQFPDLHSELNLSSLELGDSALYFCASSVYGGRETQYFGPGTRLLVL.

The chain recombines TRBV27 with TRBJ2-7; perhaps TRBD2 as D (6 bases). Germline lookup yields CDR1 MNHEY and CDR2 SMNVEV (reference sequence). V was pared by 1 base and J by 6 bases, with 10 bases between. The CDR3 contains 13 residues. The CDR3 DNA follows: TGTGCCAGCAGTTTATACCGAGCGGGCGAGCAGTACTTC. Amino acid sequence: CASSLYRAGEQYF.

The CDR3 is CASSSPRGGSNEKLFF. The CDR3 DNA sequence: TGTGCCAGCAGTTCCCCCCGGGGAGGTTCTAATGAAAAACTGTTTTTT. The chain recombines TRBV28 with TRBJ1-4; D is uncertain. The CDR3 length is 16 residues. V lost 4 bases and J 3 bases, leaving 15 bases between the germline ends. From germline, CDR1 is MDHEN and CDR2 SYDVKM.